The source of this TCR beta chain is a study of T cells in tuberculosis. Study-level results: The TCR-beta difference was not significant; alpha differences partly reflected length. Active tuberculosis alpha repertoires lay closer to GMM-specific TCRs than controls'.

Profiling relied on immunoSEQ multiplex PCR, and the TCRdb table lists in-frame clones only, not all of them. Of under 35,000 clones listed, less than 95% are singletons. The CDR3 spans 14 residues. Germline V gene data show CDR1 as SGHTA and CDR2 as FQGNSA. V shed 1 base and J 9 bases; nucleotides not matched to a gene: 8. Notes on this clone: Its antigen is still unknown.

Unsorted cryopreserved PBMC were sequenced, averaging about 100,000 T cells per clinical donor. The J gene is TRBJ1-2, the V gene TRBV7-2, with 7 bases matching TRBD1. The sequence derives from a donor between 5 and 29 years old with latent tuberculosis or without tuberculosis infection. The specimen sequenced was PBMCs. The chain's CDR3 is CASSLDGTVPRYTF. The CDR3 DNA follows: TGTGCCAGCAGCTTAGACGGGACAGTCCCGCGCTACACCTTC.